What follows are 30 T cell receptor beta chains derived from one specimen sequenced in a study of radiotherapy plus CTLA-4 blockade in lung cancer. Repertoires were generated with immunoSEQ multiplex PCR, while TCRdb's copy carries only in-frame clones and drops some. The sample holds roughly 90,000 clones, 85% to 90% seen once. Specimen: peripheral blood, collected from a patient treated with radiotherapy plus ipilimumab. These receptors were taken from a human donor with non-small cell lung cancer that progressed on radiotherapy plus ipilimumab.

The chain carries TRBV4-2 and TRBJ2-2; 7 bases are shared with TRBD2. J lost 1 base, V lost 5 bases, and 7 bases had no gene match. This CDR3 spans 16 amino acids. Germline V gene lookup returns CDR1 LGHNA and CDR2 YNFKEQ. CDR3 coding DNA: TGTGCCAGCAGCAAACGGGACTATCGGAACACCGGGGAGCTGTTTTTT. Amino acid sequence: CASSKRDYRNTGELFF.

The CDR3 DNA reads TGCGCCAGCAAAACAGGGGGTGGGGAGCTGTTTTTT. This encodes CASKTGGGELFF. The gene calls are TRBV5-1 and TRBJ2-2, with 8 bases fitting TRBD1. The CDR3 covers 12 residues. Germline values: CDR1 SGHRS, CDR2 YFSETQ. Losses at the gene ends were 6 bases for V and 8 bases for J; bases not matched to a gene: 3.

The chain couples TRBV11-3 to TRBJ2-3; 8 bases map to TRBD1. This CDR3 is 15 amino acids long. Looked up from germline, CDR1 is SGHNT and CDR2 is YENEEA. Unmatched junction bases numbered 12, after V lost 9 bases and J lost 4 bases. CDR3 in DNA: TGTGCCAGTAGAAGCCGGGACAGGAGGCCAGATACGCAGTATTTT. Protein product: CASRSRDRRPDTQYF.

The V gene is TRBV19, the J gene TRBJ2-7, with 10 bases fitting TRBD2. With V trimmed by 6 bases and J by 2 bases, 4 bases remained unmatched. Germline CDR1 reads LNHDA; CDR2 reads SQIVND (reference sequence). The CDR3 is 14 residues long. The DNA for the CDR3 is TGTGCCAGTAGGGGACTAGCGCCTACCTACGAGCAGTACTTC. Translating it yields CASRGLAPTYEQYF.

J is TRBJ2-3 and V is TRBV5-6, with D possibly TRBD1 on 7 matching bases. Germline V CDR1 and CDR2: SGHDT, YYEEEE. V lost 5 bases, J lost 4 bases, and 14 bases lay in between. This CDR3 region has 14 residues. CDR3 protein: CASREEGTADTQYF. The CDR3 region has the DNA TGTGCCAGCAGAGAGGAGGGGACAGCAGATACGCAGTATTTT.

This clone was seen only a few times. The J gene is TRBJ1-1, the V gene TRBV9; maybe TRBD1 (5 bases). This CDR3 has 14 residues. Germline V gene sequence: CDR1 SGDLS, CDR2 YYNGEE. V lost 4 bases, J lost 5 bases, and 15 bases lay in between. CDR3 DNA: TGTGCCAGCAGCCCCTCGACGTGGGGGACTGAAGCTTTCTTT. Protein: CASSPSTWGTEAFF.

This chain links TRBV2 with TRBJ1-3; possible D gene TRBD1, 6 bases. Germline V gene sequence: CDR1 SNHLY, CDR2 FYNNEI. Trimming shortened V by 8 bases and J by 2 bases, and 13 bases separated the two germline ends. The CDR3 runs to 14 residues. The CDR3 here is CASVARDTGNTIYF. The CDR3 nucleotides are TGTGCCAGCGTCGCAAGGGACACTGGAAACACCATATATTTT.

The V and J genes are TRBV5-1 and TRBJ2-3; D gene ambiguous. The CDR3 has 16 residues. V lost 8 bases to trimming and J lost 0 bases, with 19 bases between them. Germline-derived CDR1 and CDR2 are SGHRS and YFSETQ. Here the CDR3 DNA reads TGCGCCAGGGATCAATTGGGAAGCCGTAGCACAGATACGCAGTATTTT. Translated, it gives CARDQLGSRSTDTQYF. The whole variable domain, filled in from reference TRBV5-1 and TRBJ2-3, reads KAGVTQTPRYLIKTRGQQVTLSCSPISGHRSVSWYQQTPGQGLQFLFEYFSETQRNKGNFPGRFSGRQFSNSRSEMNVSTLELGDSALYLCARDQLGSRSTDTQYFGPGTRLTVL.

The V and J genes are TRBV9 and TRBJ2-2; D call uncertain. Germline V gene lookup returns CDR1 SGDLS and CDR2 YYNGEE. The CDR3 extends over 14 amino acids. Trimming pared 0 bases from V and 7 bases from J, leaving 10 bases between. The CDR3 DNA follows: TGTGCCAGCAGCGTAGTTTTAGGTGGCGGGGAGCTGTTTTTT. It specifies CASSVVLGGGELFF. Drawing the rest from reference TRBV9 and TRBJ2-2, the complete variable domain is DSGVTQTPKHLITATGQRVTLRCSPRSGDLSVYWYQQSLDQGLQFLIQYYNGEERAKGNILERFSAQQFPDLHSELNLSSLELGDSALYFCASSVVLGGGELFFGEGSRLTVL.

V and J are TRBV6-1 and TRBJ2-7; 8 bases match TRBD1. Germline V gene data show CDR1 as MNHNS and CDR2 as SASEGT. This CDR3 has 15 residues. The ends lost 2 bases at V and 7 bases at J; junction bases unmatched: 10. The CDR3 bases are TGTGCCAGCAGTGAAAGGCAGACAGGGGTAACTGAGCAGTACTTC. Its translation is CASSERQTGVTEQYF.

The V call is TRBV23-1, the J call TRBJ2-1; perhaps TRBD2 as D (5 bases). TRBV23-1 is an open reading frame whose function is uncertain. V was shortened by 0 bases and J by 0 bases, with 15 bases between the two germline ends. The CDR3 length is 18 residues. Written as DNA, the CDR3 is TGCGCCAGCAGTCAATCAGTTTTATCGGGAAGCTCCTACAATGAGCAGTTCTTC. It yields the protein CASSQSVLSGSSYNEQFF.

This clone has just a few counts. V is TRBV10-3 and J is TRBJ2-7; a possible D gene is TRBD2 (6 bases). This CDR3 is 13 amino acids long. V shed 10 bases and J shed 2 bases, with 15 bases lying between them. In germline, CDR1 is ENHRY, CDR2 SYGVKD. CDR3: CATSGGEAYEQYF. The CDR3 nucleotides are TGTGCCACCTCGGGCGGGGAGGCCTACGAGCAGTACTTC.

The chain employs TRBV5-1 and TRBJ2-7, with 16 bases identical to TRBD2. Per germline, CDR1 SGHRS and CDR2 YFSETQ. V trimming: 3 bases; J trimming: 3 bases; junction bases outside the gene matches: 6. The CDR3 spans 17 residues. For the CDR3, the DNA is TGCGCCAGCAGCTCAACGGGACTAGCGGGAGGGGGCTACGAGCAGTACTTC. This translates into CASSSTGLAGGGYEQYF.

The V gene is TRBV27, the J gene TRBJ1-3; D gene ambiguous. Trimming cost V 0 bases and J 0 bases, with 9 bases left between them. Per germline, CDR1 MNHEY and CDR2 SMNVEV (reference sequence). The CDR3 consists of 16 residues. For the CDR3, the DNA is TGTGCCAGCAGTTTATCAGGAGGCGACTCTGGAAACACCATATATTTT. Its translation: CASSLSGGDSGNTIYF.

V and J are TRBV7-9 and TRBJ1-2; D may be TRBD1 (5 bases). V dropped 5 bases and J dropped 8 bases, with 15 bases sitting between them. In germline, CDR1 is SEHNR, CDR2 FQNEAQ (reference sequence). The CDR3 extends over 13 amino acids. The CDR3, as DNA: TGTGCCAGCAGCCCTGAGGGGACGTGGGGCTACACCTTC. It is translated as CASSPEGTWGYTF. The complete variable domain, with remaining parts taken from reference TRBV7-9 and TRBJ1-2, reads DTGVSQNPRHKITKRGQNVTFRCDPISEHNRLYWYRQTLGQGPEFLTYFQNEAQLEKSRLLSDRFSAERPKGSFSTLEIQRTEQGDSAMYLCASSPEGTWGYTFGSGTRLTVV.

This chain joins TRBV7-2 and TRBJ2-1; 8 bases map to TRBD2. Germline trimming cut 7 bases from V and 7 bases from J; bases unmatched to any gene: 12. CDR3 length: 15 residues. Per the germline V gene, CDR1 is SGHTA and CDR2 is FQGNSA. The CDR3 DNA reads TGTGCCAGCACTCCCAGGGCTAGCGGGCTTAATGAGCAGTTCTTC. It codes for CASTPRASGLNEQFF.

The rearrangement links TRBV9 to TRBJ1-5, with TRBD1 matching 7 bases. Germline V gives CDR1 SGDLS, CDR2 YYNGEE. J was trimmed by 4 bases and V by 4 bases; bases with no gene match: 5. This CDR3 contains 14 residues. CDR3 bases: TGTGCCAGCAGCCGGGACAGTTCTAATCAGCCCCAGCATTTT. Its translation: CASSRDSSNQPQHF.

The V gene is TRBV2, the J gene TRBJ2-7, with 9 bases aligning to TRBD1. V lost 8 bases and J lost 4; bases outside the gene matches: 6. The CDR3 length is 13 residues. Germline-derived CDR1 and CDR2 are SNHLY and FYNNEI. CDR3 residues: CASGPGTGYEQYF. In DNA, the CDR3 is TGTGCCAGCGGTCCCGGGACAGGGTACGAGCAGTACTTC. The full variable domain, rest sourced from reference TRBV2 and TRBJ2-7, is EPEVTQTPSHQVTQMGQEVILRCVPISNHLYFYWYRQILGQKVEFLVSFYNNEISEKSEIFDDQFSVERPDGSNFTLKIRSTKLEDSAMYFCASGPGTGYEQYFGPGTRLTVT.

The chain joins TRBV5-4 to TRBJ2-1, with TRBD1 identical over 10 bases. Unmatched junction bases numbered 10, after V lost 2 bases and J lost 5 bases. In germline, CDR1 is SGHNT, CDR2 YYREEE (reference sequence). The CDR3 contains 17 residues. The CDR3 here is CASSLRQGAQGHNEQFF. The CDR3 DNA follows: TGTGCCAGCAGCTTACGACAGGGGGCCCAGGGCCACAATGAGCAGTTCTTC.

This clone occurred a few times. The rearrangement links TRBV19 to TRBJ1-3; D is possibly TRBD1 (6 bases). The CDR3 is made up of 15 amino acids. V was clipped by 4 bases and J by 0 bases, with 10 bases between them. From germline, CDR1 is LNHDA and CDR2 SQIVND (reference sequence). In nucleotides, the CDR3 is TGTGCCAGTAGTAAAGACAGGATCTCTGGAAACACCATATATTTT. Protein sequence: CASSKDRISGNTIYF.

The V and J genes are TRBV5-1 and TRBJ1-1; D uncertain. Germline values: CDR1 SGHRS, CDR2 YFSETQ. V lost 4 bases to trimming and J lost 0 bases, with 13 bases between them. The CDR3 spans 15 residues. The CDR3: CASSQPGTLNTEAFF. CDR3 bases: TGCGCCAGCAGCCAACCGGGAACGCTGAACACTGAAGCTTTCTTT.

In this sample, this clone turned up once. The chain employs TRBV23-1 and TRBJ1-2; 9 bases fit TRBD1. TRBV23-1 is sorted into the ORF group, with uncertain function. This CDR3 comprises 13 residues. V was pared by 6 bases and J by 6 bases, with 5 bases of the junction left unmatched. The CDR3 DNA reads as TGCGCCAGCAGCCCCGGGACAGGGAATGGCTACACCTTC. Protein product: CASSPGTGNGYTF.

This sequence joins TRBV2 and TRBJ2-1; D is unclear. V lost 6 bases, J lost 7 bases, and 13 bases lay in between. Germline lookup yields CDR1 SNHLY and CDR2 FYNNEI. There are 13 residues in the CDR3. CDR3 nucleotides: TGTGCCAGCAGCCTAAACCGTGTAAATGAGCAGTTCTTC. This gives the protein CASSLNRVNEQFF.

Here the CDR3 reads CAWSVKRGRPWEQYF. CDR3 nucleotide sequence: TGTGCCTGGAGTGTAAAGCGGGGGAGGCCCTGGGAGCAGTACTTC. The V gene is TRBV30, the J gene TRBJ2-7; 8 nucleotides agree with TRBD2. CDR3 length equals 15 residues. Trimming removed 0 bases from V and 7 bases from J; junction bases left unmatched: 11. CDR1 GTSNPN and CDR2 SVGIG come from the germline V gene (reference sequence).

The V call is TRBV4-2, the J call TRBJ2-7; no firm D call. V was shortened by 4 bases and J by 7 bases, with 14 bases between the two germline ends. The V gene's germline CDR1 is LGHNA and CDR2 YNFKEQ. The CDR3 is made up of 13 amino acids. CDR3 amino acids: CASSPSARGEQYF. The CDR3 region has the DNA TGTGCCAGCAGCCCAAGTGCTAGAGGAGAGCAGTACTTC.

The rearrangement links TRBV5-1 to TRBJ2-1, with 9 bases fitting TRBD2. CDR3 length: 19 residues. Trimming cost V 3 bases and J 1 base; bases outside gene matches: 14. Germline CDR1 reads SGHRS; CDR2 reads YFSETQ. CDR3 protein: CASSSPRDSGSSSYNEQFF. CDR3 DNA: TGCGCCAGCAGCTCCCCCCGAGATAGCGGGAGCTCGTCCTACAATGAGCAGTTCTTC.

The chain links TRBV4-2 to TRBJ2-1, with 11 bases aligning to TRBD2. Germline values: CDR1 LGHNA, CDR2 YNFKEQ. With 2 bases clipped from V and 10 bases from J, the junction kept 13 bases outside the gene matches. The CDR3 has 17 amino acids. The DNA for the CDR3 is TGTGCCAGCAGCCAATTTGTACTAGCGGGAGCAGGAGGCGAGCAGTTCTTC. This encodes CASSQFVLAGAGGEQFF.

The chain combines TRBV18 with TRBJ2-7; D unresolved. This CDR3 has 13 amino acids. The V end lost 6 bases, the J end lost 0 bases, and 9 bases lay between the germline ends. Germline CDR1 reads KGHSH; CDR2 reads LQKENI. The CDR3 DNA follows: TGTGCCAGCTCCTTACAGATCTCCTACGAGCAGTACTTC. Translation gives CASSLQISYEQYF.

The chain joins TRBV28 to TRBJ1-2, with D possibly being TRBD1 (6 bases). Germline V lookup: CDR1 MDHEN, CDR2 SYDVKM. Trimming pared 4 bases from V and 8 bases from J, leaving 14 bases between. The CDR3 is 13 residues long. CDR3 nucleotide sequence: TGTGCCAGCAGTTACAGGGTAGGGTCGGGCTACACCTTC. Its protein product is CASSYRVGSGYTF.

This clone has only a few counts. The CDR3, as DNA: TGTGCCAGCAGCTCTGACAGAAGGGGGGCCGGGGAGCTGTTTTTT. It translates to CASSSDRRGAGELFF. The rearrangement joins TRBV6-1 to TRBJ2-2; either TRBD1 or TRBD2 may supply D (6 bases each). Trimming removed 6 bases from V and 6 bases from J, with 17 bases in between. The CDR3 loop spans 15 amino acids. Germline V gene sequence: CDR1 MNHNS, CDR2 SASEGT.